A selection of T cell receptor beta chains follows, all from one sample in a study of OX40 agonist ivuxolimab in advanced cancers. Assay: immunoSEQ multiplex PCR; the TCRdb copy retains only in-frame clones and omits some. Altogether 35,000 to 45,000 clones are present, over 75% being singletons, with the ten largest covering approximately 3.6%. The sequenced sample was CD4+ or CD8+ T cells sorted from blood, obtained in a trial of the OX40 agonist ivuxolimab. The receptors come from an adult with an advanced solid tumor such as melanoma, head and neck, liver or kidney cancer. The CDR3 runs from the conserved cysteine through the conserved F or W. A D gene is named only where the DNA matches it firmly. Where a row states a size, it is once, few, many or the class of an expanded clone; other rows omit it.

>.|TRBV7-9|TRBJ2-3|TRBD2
CASTPGLAGSDTQYF
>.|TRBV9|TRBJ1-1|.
CASSPPGIQGNTEAFF
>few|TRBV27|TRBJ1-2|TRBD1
CASSARGTHYGYTF
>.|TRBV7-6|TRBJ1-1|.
CASSGTGTEAFF
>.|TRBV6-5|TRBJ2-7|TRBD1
CASTPGQGAYEQYF
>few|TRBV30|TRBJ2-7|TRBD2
CAWVRGAYEQYF
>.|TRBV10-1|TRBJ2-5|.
CASSPGTARPQETQYF
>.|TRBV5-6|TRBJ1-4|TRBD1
CASSTTGEIEKLFF
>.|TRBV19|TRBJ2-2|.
CASSKYDPGELFF
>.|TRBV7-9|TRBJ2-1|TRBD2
CASTPLSSGRNEQFF
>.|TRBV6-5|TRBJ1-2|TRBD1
CASSYAGTGYGYTF
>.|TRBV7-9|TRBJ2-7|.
CASSLNLGEQYF
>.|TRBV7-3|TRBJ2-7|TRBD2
CASSLGNSGSVDEQYF
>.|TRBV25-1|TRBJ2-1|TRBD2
CASSDTSGSLLGQFF
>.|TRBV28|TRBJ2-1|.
CASSEAGPSYNEQFF
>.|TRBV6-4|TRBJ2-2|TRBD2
CASSDGLAGVNGELFF
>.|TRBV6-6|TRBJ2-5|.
CASSYRETQYF
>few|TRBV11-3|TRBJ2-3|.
CASSLSGGADTQYF
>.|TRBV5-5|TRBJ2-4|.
CASSRDVAKNIQYF
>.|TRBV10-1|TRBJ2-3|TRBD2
CASSSSGLAGATDTQYF
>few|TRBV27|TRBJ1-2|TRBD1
CASRQGQGGGYGYTF
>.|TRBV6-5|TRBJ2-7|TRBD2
CASSYGGRIYEQYF
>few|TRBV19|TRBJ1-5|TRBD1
CASNRQGAREPQHF
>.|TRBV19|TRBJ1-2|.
CASSSGAPTASYGYTF
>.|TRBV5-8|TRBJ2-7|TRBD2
CASSRENSGSNAYEQYF
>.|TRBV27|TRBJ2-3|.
CASSIGPDTQYF
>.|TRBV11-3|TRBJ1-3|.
CASSQDSANTIYF
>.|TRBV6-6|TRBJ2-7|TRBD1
CATSPLSGQGWNEQYF
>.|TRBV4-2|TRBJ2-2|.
CASSQESRGTGELFF
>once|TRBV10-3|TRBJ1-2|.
CAISEGDVTYGYTF
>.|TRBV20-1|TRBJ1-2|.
CSARVGAGYTF
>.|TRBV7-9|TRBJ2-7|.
CASSLAHYEQYF
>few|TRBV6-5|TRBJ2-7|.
CASSYATAYEQYF
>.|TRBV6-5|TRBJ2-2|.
CASRDPGIGELFF
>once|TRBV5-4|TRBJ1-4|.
CASSLKFRGEKLFF
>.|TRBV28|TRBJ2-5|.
CASRDGWETQYF
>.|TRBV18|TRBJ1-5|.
CASSPGPINQPQHF
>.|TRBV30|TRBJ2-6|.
CAWSRGGSSGANVLTF
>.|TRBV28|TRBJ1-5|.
CASSQTDHSNQPQHF
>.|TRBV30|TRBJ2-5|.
CAHSQGKETQYF
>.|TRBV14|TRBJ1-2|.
CASSQERPGGYTF
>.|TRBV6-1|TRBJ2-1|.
CASSELGVILVNEQFF
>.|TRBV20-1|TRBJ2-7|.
CSASDLYEQYF
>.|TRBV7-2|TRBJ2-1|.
CASSFAPSGSYNEQFF
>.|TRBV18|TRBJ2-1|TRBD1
CASSSQGQVEQFF
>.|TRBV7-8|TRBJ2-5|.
CASSSRIQETQYF
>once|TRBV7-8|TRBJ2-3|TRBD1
CASSLPRRGLGDTQYF
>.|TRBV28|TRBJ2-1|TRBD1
CASSLPGGTGGVDEQFF
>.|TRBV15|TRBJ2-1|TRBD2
CATSSNRPTSGRGNEQFF
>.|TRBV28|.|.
CASSFPPRTSEQYF
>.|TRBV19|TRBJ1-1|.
CASSIPPLNTEAFF
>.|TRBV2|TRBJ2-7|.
CASRGGGMYEQYF
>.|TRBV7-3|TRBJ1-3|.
CASSRSTGNGNTIYF
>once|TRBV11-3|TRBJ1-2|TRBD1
CASRRGQGGDYTF
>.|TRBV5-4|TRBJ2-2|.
CASSLEIGELFF
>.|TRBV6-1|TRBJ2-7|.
CASRYEQYF
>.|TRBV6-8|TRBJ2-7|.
CASSPGPYEQYF
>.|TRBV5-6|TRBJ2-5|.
CASSLLGAETQYF
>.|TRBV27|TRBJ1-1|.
CASSFRQRNTEAFF
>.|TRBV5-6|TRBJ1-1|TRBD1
CASRFLDRGYVKNTEAFF